The 21 T cell receptor beta chains below all came from one sample that was sequenced in a study of OX40 agonist ivuxolimab in advanced cancers. Repertoires were generated with immunoSEQ multiplex PCR, while TCRdb's copy carries only in-frame clones and drops some. Counted here are about 46,000 clones, 77% occurring once; the ten biggest clones make up about 2.4%. This specimen consisted of CD4+ or CD8+ T cells sorted from blood, obtained in a trial of the OX40 agonist ivuxolimab. These receptor sequences come from an adult with an advanced solid tumor such as melanoma, head and neck, liver or kidney cancer.

The J gene is TRBJ2-7, the V gene TRBV11-2; the match to TRBD2 covers 7 bases. Per germline, CDR1 SGHAT and CDR2 FQNNGV. The trim removed 5 bases at V and 5 bases at J, leaving 12 bases unmatched. This CDR3 has 15 residues. CDR3 protein: CASSRKGPGGNEQYF. CDR3 DNA: TGTGCCAGCAGCAGAAAGGGACCGGGGGGTAACGAGCAGTACTTC.

The chain combines TRBV7-6 with TRBJ2-1; TRBD2 matches at 7 bases. Germline lookup yields CDR1 SGHVS and CDR2 FNYEAQ. The CDR3 runs 16 residues. The junction had 9 bases not matched to a gene; V was cut back by 2 bases and J by 5 bases. The DNA for the CDR3 is TGTGCCAGCAGCTTATGGGAGGCGGGACTAAACAATGAGCAGTTCTTC. Translated, it gives CASSLWEAGLNNEQFF.

This rearrangement joins TRBV6-5 to TRBJ2-3; D may be TRBD1 (6 bases). Germline V lookup: CDR1 MNHEY, CDR2 SVGAGI. V was shortened by 5 bases and J by 5 bases, with 14 bases between the two germline ends. The CDR3 consists of 14 residues. This CDR3 reads CASSDQGPKDTQYF. CDR3 DNA sequence: TGTGCCAGCAGTGACCAGGGGCCGAAAGATACGCAGTATTTT.

This chain uses TRBV5-1 with TRBJ2-1; TRBD2 matches 10 bases. This CDR3 spans 18 amino acids. The trim removed 4 bases at V and 4 bases at J, leaving 14 bases unmatched. Germline V CDR1 and CDR2: SGHRS, YFSETQ. The CDR3 protein is CASSTRSPLAGLYNEQFF. The CDR3 bases are TGCGCCAGCAGCACGCGATCCCCACTAGCGGGATTATACAATGAGCAGTTCTTC.

This rearrangement joins TRBV5-1 to TRBJ2-7; 7 bases are a match to TRBD1. J gave up 4 bases and V 1 base, and 5 bases lay outside the gene matches. The CDR3 contains 14 residues. Germline CDR1 reads SGHRS; CDR2 reads YFSETQ. Here the CDR3 DNA reads TGCGCCAGCAGCTTGACAGGGGCCCTTTACGAGCAGTACTTC. It yields the protein CASSLTGALYEQYF.

V and J are TRBV6-1 and TRBJ1-2; D is perhaps TRBD1 (5 bases). The CDR3 is made up of 13 amino acids. Germline values: CDR1 MNHNS, CDR2 SASEGT. V dropped 0 bases and J dropped 8 bases, with 10 bases sitting between them. In DNA form, the CDR3 reads TGTGCCAGCAGTGAAGCTGGGGGTCTCGGCTACACCTTC. It translates to CASSEAGGLGYTF.

The chain is built from TRBV5-1 and TRBJ2-5, with a possible D match to TRBD1 (5 bases). The CDR3 extends over 15 amino acids. V shed 3 bases and J shed 4 bases, with 16 bases lying between them. The germline V gene has CDR1 SGHRS and CDR2 YFSETQ. The CDR3 here is CASSSSQGIGETQYF. The CDR3 DNA follows: TGCGCCAGCAGCTCTAGTCAGGGAATCGGAGAGACCCAGTACTTC. The variable domain in full, completed from reference TRBV5-1 and TRBJ2-5, reads KAGVTQTPRYLIKTRGQQVTLSCSPISGHRSVSWYQQTPGQGLQFLFEYFSETQRNKGNFPGRFSGRQFSNSRSEMNVSTLELGDSALYLCASSSSQGIGETQYFGPGTRLLVL.

The chain links TRBV5-1 to TRBJ1-5, with TRBD1 matching 7 bases. Per the germline V gene, CDR1 is SGHRS and CDR2 is YFSETQ. The CDR3 has 15 residues. V shed 4 bases and J 0 bases; nucleotides not matched to a gene: 4. This CDR3 is CASSEGTASNQPQHF. In nucleotides, the CDR3 is TGCGCCAGCAGCGAAGGGACAGCTAGCAATCAGCCCCAGCATTTT. Variable domain in full (rest from reference TRBV5-1 and TRBJ1-5): KAGVTQTPRYLIKTRGQQVTLSCSPISGHRSVSWYQQTPGQGLQFLFEYFSETQRNKGNFPGRFSGRQFSNSRSEMNVSTLELGDSALYLCASSEGTASNQPQHFGDGTRLSIL.

The V and J genes are TRBV20-1 and TRBJ2-1; D remains ambiguous. Per germline, CDR1 DFQATT and CDR2 SNEGSKA (reference sequence). Trimming removed 4 bases at V and 9 bases at J, with 7 bases between. This CDR3 contains 10 residues. The chain's CDR3 is CSAKWGEQFF. The CDR3 DNA is TGCAGTGCTAAGTGGGGTGAGCAGTTCTTC.

The CDR3 DNA is TGTGCCAGCAGTGTAACTAGATTGGAGCAGTTCTTC. It is translated as CASSVTRLEQFF. The rearrangement uses TRBV6-1 and TRBJ2-1, with a tentative D call TRBD2 (5 bases). The V end was cut by 4 bases, the J end by 10 bases, with 11 bases between. CDR1 is MNHNS, CDR2 SASEGT, per germline. The CDR3 has 12 amino acids.

The rearrangement joins TRBV7-3 to TRBJ2-1; D remains ambiguous. This CDR3 is 13 amino acids long. V was cut by 4 bases and J by 5 bases, with 9 bases left in between. Germline CDR1 and CDR2: SGHTA and FQGTGA. CDR3 loop: CASSYGDNNEQFF. CDR3 sequence (DNA): TGTGCCAGCAGCTATGGGGATAACAATGAGCAGTTCTTC.

This clone was detected once. The rearrangement joins TRBV6-1 to TRBJ2-3; either TRBD1 or TRBD2 may fit D (5 bases each). The CDR3 runs 14 residues. Trimming cost V 5 bases and J 4 bases, with 13 bases left between them. Germline V lookup: CDR1 MNHNS, CDR2 SASEGT. CDR3 amino acids: CASSRDPGPDTQYF. For the CDR3, the DNA is TGTGCCAGCAGTCGGGACCCGGGCCCAGATACGCAGTATTTT.

This chain uses TRBV28 with TRBJ1-1; D is unclear. CDR1 is MDHEN, CDR2 SYDVKM, per germline. The CDR3 totals 14 residues. Trimming pared 5 bases from V and 6 bases from J, leaving 16 bases between. CDR3 region: CASSLAGRAPEAFF. CDR3 sequence (DNA): TGTGCCAGCAGTCTAGCCGGTCGGGCTCCTGAAGCTTTCTTT.

The CDR3: CASSRGSASTDTQYF. CDR3 coding DNA: TGTGCCAGCAGTAGGGGGAGCGCCAGCACAGATACGCAGTATTTT. The chain uses TRBV28 and TRBJ2-3, with D possibly TRBD1 on 6 matching bases. Trimming stripped 5 bases from V and 0 bases from J, with 12 bases between. This CDR3 is built from 15 residues. Germline lookup yields CDR1 MDHEN and CDR2 SYDVKM.

The chain recombines TRBV27 with TRBJ1-6; 7 positions agree with TRBD1. The J segment lost 9 bases and the V segment lost 7 bases, leaving 12 bases of the junction unmatched. This CDR3 comprises 15 residues. The germline V gene has CDR1 MNHEY and CDR2 SMNVEV (reference sequence). The CDR3 reads CASTALGTVGSPLHF. DNA of the CDR3: TGTGCCAGCACCGCACTTGGGACAGTTGGTTCACCCCTCCACTTT.

The chain combines TRBV28 with TRBJ1-6, with TRBD1 identical over 8 bases. Germline V lookup: CDR1 MDHEN, CDR2 SYDVKM. The ends lost 4 bases at V and 6 bases at J; junction bases unmatched: 5. There are 15 residues in the CDR3. CDR3 nucleotide sequence: TGTGCCAGCAGTTCCGGACAGGGCATTAATTCACCCCTCCACTTT. It yields the protein CASSSGQGINSPLHF.

This clone occurred once. The gene calls are TRBV5-4 and TRBJ2-2; D remains ambiguous. The CDR3 consists of 14 residues. The ends were cut back, 5 bases at V and 5 bases at J, with 13 bases in the middle. Germline CDR1 SGHNT, CDR2 YYREEE (reference sequence). The CDR3 sequence is CASRPAVRTGELFF. The CDR3 DNA reads as TGTGCCAGCAGGCCCGCCGTAAGAACCGGGGAGCTGTTTTTT.

The CDR3 loop reads CAISVDTRNTEAFF. In nucleotides, the CDR3 is TGTGCCATCAGTGTGGACACCCGGAACACTGAAGCTTTCTTT. The chain uses TRBV10-3 and TRBJ1-1; perhaps TRBD1 as D (5 bases). The CDR3 spans 14 residues. Trimming took 4 bases from V and 1 from J, leaving 10 bases between them. Germline loops: CDR1 ENHRY, CDR2 SYGVKD.

The V gene is TRBV5-1, the J gene TRBJ2-7; TRBD2 matches at 7 bases. CDR3 size: 15 residues. Germline V gives CDR1 SGHRS, CDR2 YFSETQ. Trimming at V came to 4 bases and at J to 6 bases, leaving 13 bases not matched to a gene. CDR3 loop: CASSPRWEGRFEQYF. In nucleotides, the CDR3 is TGCGCCAGCAGCCCGAGGTGGGAGGGAAGGTTCGAGCAGTACTTC. The full variable domain, with the rest looked up from reference TRBV5-1 and TRBJ2-7, is KAGVTQTPRYLIKTRGQQVTLSCSPISGHRSVSWYQQTPGQGLQFLFEYFSETQRNKGNFPGRFSGRQFSNSRSEMNVSTLELGDSALYLCASSPRWEGRFEQYFGPGTRLTVT.

The chain employs TRBV7-3 and TRBJ1-1; tentative D call: TRBD1 (6 bases). Deletions cut 6 bases from V and 1 base from J, with 12 bases between. The CDR3 is 14 amino acids. Germline V gives CDR1 SGHTA, CDR2 FQGTGA. The CDR3 nucleotides are TGTGCCAGCAGTTTTGGGACACCGAACACTGAAGCTTTCTTT. It codes for CASSFGTPNTEAFF.

On this clone itself: The sample contains more than one DNA sequence encoding this CDR3. This chain links TRBV28 with TRBJ2-3, with 7 bases lining up with TRBD1. With V trimmed by 4 bases and J by 9 bases, 13 bases remained unmatched. Germline lookup yields CDR1 MDHEN and CDR2 SYDVKM. The CDR3 runs to 15 residues. This chain's CDR3 is CASSWDRARRGTQYF. For the CDR3, the DNA is TGTGCCAGCAGTTGGGACAGAGCCCGCAGGGGAACGCAGTATTTT.